These 11 T cell receptor beta chains originate from one sample sequenced in a study of long-term antiretroviral therapy in people with HIV. immunoSEQ v3.0 was run at survey level. The data were produced by immunoSEQ multiplex PCR, yet TCRdb's version contains in-frame clones alone and is incomplete. The sample holds approximately 13,000 clones; approximately 82% are singletons and the top ten take less than 8%. Sequencing used unsorted PBMCs, obtained 0.4 years after starting antiretroviral therapy. The source of these receptors is a man younger than 40 with HIV.

The genes are TRBV7-6 and TRBJ2-7; TRBD2 is a possible D gene (6 bases). V was clipped by 5 bases and J by 3 bases, with 17 bases between them. Germline V gene lookup returns CDR1 SGHVS and CDR2 FNYEAQ. There are 15 residues in the CDR3. The CDR3 DNA reads as TGTGCCAGCAGCATAAGCACCGGGACTGTCTACGAGCAGTACTTC. Its protein is CASSISTGTVYEQYF.

This clone was detected a few times. The chain recombines TRBV7-8 with TRBJ1-1, with D unresolved. V dropped 0 bases and J dropped 1 base, with 6 bases sitting between them. Germline assignment: CDR1 SGHVS and CDR2 FQNEAQ. The CDR3 sequence is 14 residues long. In DNA form, the CDR3 reads TGTGCCAGCAGCTTAGCCGGGAAGAACACTGAAGCTTTCTTT. The encoded protein is CASSLAGKNTEAFF.

V usage is TRBV19 and J usage is TRBJ1-3; 7 bases align to TRBD1. Trimming at V came to 5 bases and at J to 1 base, leaving 5 bases not matched to a gene. Germline V CDR1 and CDR2: LNHDA, SQIVND (reference sequence). The CDR3 contains 15 residues. This chain's CDR3 is CASSATGNSGNTIYF. Here the CDR3 DNA reads TGTGCCAGTAGTGCGACAGGGAATTCTGGAAACACCATATATTTT.

The chain uses TRBV5-1 and TRBJ1-3; TRBD1 agrees at 9 bases. V lost 4 bases to trimming and J lost 8 bases; unmatched junction nucleotides: 7. This CDR3 region has 14 residues. Germline V CDR1 and CDR2: SGHRS, YFSETQ. Written as DNA, the CDR3 is TGCGCCAGCAGCGTACAGGGGGCCGGAGACACCATATATTTT. Its translation is CASSVQGAGDTIYF.

The sample holds one count of this clone. The V and J genes are TRBV11-2 and TRBJ2-5, with D perhaps matching TRBD2 (6 bases). This CDR3 contains 18 residues. Trimming stripped 5 bases from V and 2 bases from J, with 24 bases between. CDR1 and CDR2 from the germline V gene are SGHAT and FQNNGV. Here the CDR3 reads CASSQIIYALAEQETQYF. The CDR3 DNA is TGTGCCAGCAGCCAGATAATATACGCACTAGCCGAACAAGAGACCCAGTACTTC.

The V and J genes are TRBV5-4 and TRBJ2-1; D unclear. V lost 0 bases and J lost 6, with 7 bases in between. Germline V CDR1 and CDR2: SGHNT, YYREEE (reference sequence). The CDR3 has 13 amino acids. For the CDR3, the DNA is TGTGCCAGCAGCTTGGTAGGGCCCAATGAGCAGTTCTTC. Protein product: CASSLVGPNEQFF. The full variable domain, rest sourced from reference TRBV5-4 and TRBJ2-1, is ETGVTQSPTHLIKTRGQQVTLRCSSQSGHNTVSWYQQALGQGPQFIFQYYREEENGRGNFPPRFSGLQFPNYSSELNVNALELDDSALYLCASSLVGPNEQFFGPGTRLTVL.

The chain carries TRBV5-1 and TRBJ2-1; maybe TRBD2 (5 bases). Germline loops: CDR1 SGHRS, CDR2 YFSETQ. With 2 bases removed from V and 5 bases from J, the gap between germline ends came to 14 bases. This CDR3 spans 15 amino acids. The CDR3 DNA sequence: TGCGCCAGCAGCTTACGGGGAGATTGGGACAATGAGCAGTTCTTC. The encoded protein is CASSLRGDWDNEQFF.

The genes are TRBV4-3 and TRBJ2-2; unclear D gene. The V gene's germline CDR1 is LGHNA and CDR2 YSLEER. This CDR3 comprises 16 residues. Between the trimmed V and J ends, which lost 0 bases and 0 bases, there was a span of 8 bases. In DNA, the CDR3 is TGCGCCAGCAGCCAAGAGATAGGTGCGAACACCGGGGAGCTGTTTTTT. Protein sequence: CASSQEIGANTGELFF.

The chain has TRBV5-1 and TRBJ2-1; maybe TRBD2 (5 bases). The CDR3 has 14 residues. Germline loops: CDR1 SGHRS, CDR2 YFSETQ. Trimming left V 2 bases short and J 5 bases short, with 11 bases between. The CDR3 loop reads CASSFPEGDNEQFF. The CDR3 DNA is TGCGCCAGCAGCTTCCCCGAGGGCGACAATGAGCAGTTCTTC.

The rearrangement uses TRBV5-1 and TRBJ1-1; TRBD1 might be the D (6 bases). Germline V gene sequence: CDR1 SGHRS, CDR2 YFSETQ. V was cut by 4 bases and J by 2 bases, with 12 bases left in between. The CDR3 consists of 14 residues. For the CDR3, the DNA is TGCGCCAGCAGCCTCCGGGACACAAACACTGAAGCTTTCTTT. Its protein product is CASSLRDTNTEAFF.

V gene TRBV11-2 combines with J gene TRBJ1-2, with D unclear. CDR3 length equals 14 residues. The V end lost 1 base, the J end lost 2 bases, and 8 bases lay between the germline ends. CDR1 and CDR2 from the germline V gene are SGHAT and FQNNGV. The CDR3 nucleotides read TGTGCCAGCAGCTTAGTAGGAGTCAACTATGGCTACACCTTC. Translation: CASSLVGVNYGYTF.